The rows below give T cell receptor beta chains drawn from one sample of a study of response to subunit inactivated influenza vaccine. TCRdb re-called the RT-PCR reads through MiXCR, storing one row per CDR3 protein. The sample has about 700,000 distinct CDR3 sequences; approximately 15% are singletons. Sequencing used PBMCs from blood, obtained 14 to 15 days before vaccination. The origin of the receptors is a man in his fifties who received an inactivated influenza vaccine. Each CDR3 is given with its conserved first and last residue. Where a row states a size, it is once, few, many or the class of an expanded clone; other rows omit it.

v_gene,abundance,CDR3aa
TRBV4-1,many,CASSQVGVGEQFF
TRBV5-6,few,CASSLLHYNVLTF
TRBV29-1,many,CSVEGDEGVYTDTQYF
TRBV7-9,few,CASLPQGASDTQYF
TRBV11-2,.,CASSLMAGTGANVLTF
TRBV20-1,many,CSARPRDLPYNEQFF
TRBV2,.,CASSEGRALYEQYF
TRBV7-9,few,CASSSTHNEQFF
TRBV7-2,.,CASTTRGTGEQYF
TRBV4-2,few,CASSPDPGTSTDTQYF
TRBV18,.,CASSPGLQNEKLFF
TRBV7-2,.,CASSLVGGSGGELFF
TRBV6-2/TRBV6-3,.,CASSLGTGGGETQYF
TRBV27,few,CASSSTGVFGETQYF
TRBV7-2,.,CASSHWGAYNEQFF
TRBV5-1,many,CASRERDGGELFF
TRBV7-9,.,CASSLQGTGRETQYF
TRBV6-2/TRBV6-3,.,CASSPLGGLKQEQFF
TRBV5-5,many,CASSLYDRGAYEQYF
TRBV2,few,CASNRVNPSPLHF
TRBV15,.,CATSREGAGDTGELYF
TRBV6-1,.,CASSEGPGLTETQYF
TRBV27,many,CARELGGPYEQYF
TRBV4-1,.,CASSQDRGASSGEQFF
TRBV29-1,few,CSVVRADRGHNEQFF
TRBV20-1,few,CSAPPRVRGKGETQYF
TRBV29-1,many,CSVGIGTDTQYF
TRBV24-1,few,CATFRTSTDTQYF
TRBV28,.,CASTTGTSGYEQYF
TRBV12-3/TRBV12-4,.,CASIGTGNEAFF
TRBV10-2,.,CASRDLAGEDTGELFF
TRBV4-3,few,CASSQGTGEQYF
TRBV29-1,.,CSVVAGGGNNEQFF
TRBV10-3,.,CAISANPRTGNTYEQYF
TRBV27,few,CASTTTGELYF
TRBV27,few,CASSSPSSGGRNEQFF
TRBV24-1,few,CATSDRVGGTYEQFF
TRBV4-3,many,CASSQDGSSYNEQFF
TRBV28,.,CASSPGQWYQETQYF
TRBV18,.,CASSPIPGPSTEAFF
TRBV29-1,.,CSVGTGLETQYF
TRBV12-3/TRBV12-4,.,CASSFTSTGKLFF
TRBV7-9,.,CASSVGYSPLHF
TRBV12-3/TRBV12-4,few,CASSLVLVHEQFF
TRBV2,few,CASSELSRLNEKLFF
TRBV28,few,CASSFLLNTGELFF
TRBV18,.,CASSPPAGIYGYTF
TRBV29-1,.,CSVEGRTSGSSTDTQYF
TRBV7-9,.,CASSSPWGRMHEQYF
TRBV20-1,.,CSASPLNRISYNEQFF
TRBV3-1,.,CASSQGGQGGKLFF
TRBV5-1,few,CASSYRDPNTDTQYF
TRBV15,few,CATSIQGGNNSPLHF
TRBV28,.,CASSYGREQYF